This TCR beta chain was captured by sequencing in a study of cytomegalovirus exposure and HLA in healthy donors. A multiplex PCR was run with 60 Vbeta primers and 13 Jbeta primers. Profiling relied on immunoSEQ multiplex PCR, and the TCRdb table lists in-frame clones only, not all of them. The sample includes 150,000 to 200,000 clones, roughly nine tenths seen only once; the top ten take roughly 0.24%. The CDR3 is made up of 15 amino acids. The germline V gene has CDR1 SGHNT and CDR2 YYREEE (reference sequence). The chain is built from TRBV5-4 and TRBJ2-5; maybe TRBD2 (5 bases). The DNA matches TRBJ2-7 better at its end, which makes the J call doubtful. The TCR originated in a girl under two years old in good health and CMV-seronegative. The sequenced sample consisted of PBMCs. As DNA, the CDR3 is TGTGCCAGCAGCTTGCCGGGAACGCTCTCCTACGAGCAGTACTTC. It yields the protein CASSLPGTLSYEQYF.